Presented here are 12 T cell receptor beta chains from one specimen sequenced in a study of control samples from healthy donors and cancer patients. Generated by immunoSEQ multiplex PCR, the TCRdb table keeps only in-frame clones and is missing some. The data show 120,000 or so clones, with over 75% seen just once and around 3% held by the top ten. Source material: blood. These receptors all come from a man aged 60 to 75 in good health.

The chain joins TRBV20-1 to TRBJ2-5; no definite D call. From germline, CDR1 is DFQATT and CDR2 SNEGSKA (reference sequence). Trimming took off 4 bases at V and 2 bases at J, with 2 bases between the two ends. This CDR3 comprises 10 residues. CDR3 protein: CSAIQETQYF. CDR3 nucleotide sequence: TGCAGTGCTATACAAGAGACCCAGTACTTC.

The chain joins TRBV7-2 to TRBJ1-2; tentative D call: TRBD1 (6 bases). V shed 2 bases and J shed 4 bases, with 8 bases lying between them. Germline V gives CDR1 SGHTA, CDR2 FQGNSA. The CDR3 is 13 residues long. CDR3 residues: CASSLWGAYGYTF. The CDR3 nucleotides are TGTGCCAGCAGCTTATGGGGGGCCTATGGCTACACCTTC.

The chain joins TRBV9 to TRBJ2-3, with 10 nucleotides matching TRBD1. Germline trimming cut 3 bases from V and 5 bases from J; bases unmatched to any gene: 6. Looked up from germline, CDR1 is SGDLS and CDR2 is YYNGEE. The CDR3 is 15 amino acids. The CDR3 sequence: CASSATGGRIDTQYF. CDR3 sequence (DNA): TGTGCCAGCAGCGCGACAGGGGGCAGGATAGATACGCAGTATTTT.

This rearrangement joins TRBV19 to TRBJ2-3, with D maybe TRBD1 (8 bases). This CDR3 contains 16 residues. Germline loops: CDR1 LNHDA, CDR2 SQIVND (reference sequence). Trimming removed 3 bases from V and 1 base from J, with 14 bases in between. CDR3 sequence reads: CASSIQGAGGTDTQYF. The CDR3 DNA reads TGTGCCAGTAGTATTCAGGGGGCGGGAGGCACAGATACGCAGTATTTT.

The J gene is TRBJ1-2, the V gene TRBV9, with no clear D. Germline loops: CDR1 SGDLS, CDR2 YYNGEE. V was clipped by 3 bases and J by 3 bases, with 15 bases between them. CDR3 length: 15 amino acids. CDR3 sequence reads: CASSETPVSYYGYTF. Here the CDR3 DNA reads TGTGCCAGCAGCGAAACACCCGTCTCTTACTATGGCTACACCTTC.

The V gene is TRBV5-8, the J gene TRBJ1-1; D is undetermined. The CDR3 loop spans 18 amino acids. Germline lookup yields CDR1 SGHTS and CDR2 YDEGEE. V was trimmed by 2 bases and J by 0 bases, leaving 20 bases between them. CDR3 nucleotides: TGTGCCAGCAGCTTTTTCGCCGGTTTGGGCAGCGTGAACACTGAAGCTTTCTTT. It codes for CASSFFAGLGSVNTEAFF.

Note on this clone: The sample carries other DNA sequences with the same CDR3. This chain joins TRBV27 and TRBJ2-2, with D hard to call. CDR1 is MNHEY, CDR2 SMNVEV, per germline (reference sequence). The CDR3 runs 12 residues. Trimming removed 3 bases at V and 4 bases at J, with 3 bases between. CDR3 loop: CASSFGTGELFF. DNA of the CDR3: TGTGCCAGCAGTTTCGGCACCGGGGAGCTGTTTTTT.

The J gene is TRBJ1-5, the V gene TRBV30; D is possibly TRBD1 (5 bases). The CDR3 has 14 residues. CDR1 is GTSNPN, CDR2 SVGIG, per germline (reference sequence). With 0 bases removed from V and 4 bases from J, the gap between germline ends came to 10 bases. DNA of the CDR3: TGTGCCTGGAGTGTACTCGGACAAAATCAGCCCCAGCATTTT. This gives the protein CAWSVLGQNQPQHF.

The rearrangement uses TRBV7-2 and TRBJ1-2; TRBD1 might be the D (5 bases). The CDR3 has 15 residues. Germline CDR1 and CDR2: SGHTA and FQGNSA. V lost 5 bases to trimming and J lost 6 bases, with 19 bases between them. CDR3 sequence reads: CASSPWVQVDNGYTF. The DNA of the CDR3 is TGTGCCAGCAGCCCCTGGGTACAGGTGGATAATGGCTACACCTTC.

This clone occurred once. V and J are TRBV6-2 or TRBV6-3 and TRBJ2-1, with 7 positions matching TRBD1. Trimming removed 5 bases from V and 5 bases from J; junction bases left unmatched: 9. CDR1 and CDR2 (germline): MNHEY, SVGEGT. The length of the CDR3 is 15 residues. CDR3 sequence: CASSPRGQLNNEQFF. The CDR3 nucleotides are TGTGCCAGCAGTCCCAGGGGACAGCTAAACAATGAGCAGTTCTTC.

V usage is TRBV5-1 and J usage is TRBJ1-6; D is possibly TRBD1 (5 bases). Trimming took off 0 bases at V and 7 bases at J, with 14 bases between the two ends. This CDR3 is 16 amino acids long. CDR1 is SGHRS, CDR2 YFSETQ, per germline. CDR3 sequence: CASSLGSGSLNSPLHF. DNA of the CDR3: TGCGCCAGCAGCTTGGGCTCAGGGTCTCTCAATTCACCCCTCCACTTT. Drawing the rest from reference TRBV5-1 and TRBJ1-6, the complete variable domain is KAGVTQTPRYLIKTRGQQVTLSCSPISGHRSVSWYQQTPGQGLQFLFEYFSETQRNKGNFPGRFSGRQFSNSRSEMNVSTLELGDSALYLCASSLGSGSLNSPLHFGNGTRLTVT.

The V call is TRBV9, the J call TRBJ1-2, with D hard to call. The CDR3 totals 14 residues. CDR1 SGDLS and CDR2 YYNGEE come from the germline V gene. V gave up 2 bases and J gave up 2 bases, with 10 bases separating them. CDR3 bases: TGTGCCAGCAGCGTCCCTGAAGGGAACTATGGCTACACCTTC. This translates into CASSVPEGNYGYTF. The whole variable domain, filled in from reference TRBV9 and TRBJ1-2, reads DSGVTQTPKHLITATGQRVTLRCSPRSGDLSVYWYQQSLDQGLQFLIQYYNGEERAKGNILERFSAQQFPDLHSELNLSSLELGDSALYFCASSVPEGNYGYTFGSGTRLTVV.